Listed here are 8 T cell receptor beta chains from one sample, sequenced in a study of blood T cell repertoires in COVID-19. Using immunoSEQ multiplex PCR, the repertoire was profiled, and TCRdb retains in-frame clones only, with some absent. Among 150,000 to 200,000 clones listed, approximately 93% were seen once. Sequencing input: peripheral blood. The receptors were sampled from a woman between 55 and 75 years old with COVID-19, enrolled during active disease.

This rearrangement joins TRBV4-3 to TRBJ1-1; no definite D call. The CDR3 has 16 residues. The V gene's germline CDR1 is LGHNA and CDR2 YSLEER. V was clipped by 1 base and J by 6 bases, with 18 bases between them. The CDR3 region is CASSQVSSRRVAEAFF. CDR3 nucleotide sequence: TGCGCCAGCAGCCAAGTCTCCAGCCGGAGGGTTGCTGAAGCTTTCTTT.

This clone was seen just once. This chain connects TRBV6-5 to TRBJ1-2, with TRBD1 identical over 9 bases. CDR3 length equals 14 residues. CDR1 is MNHEY and CDR2 is SVGAGI in the germline V gene. V lost 6 bases, J lost 11 bases, and 13 bases stayed unmatched. The CDR3: CASRTLPGQGRYTF. DNA of the CDR3: TGTGCCAGCAGAACCCTCCCGGGACAGGGAAGATACACCTTC.

The rearrangement joins TRBV7-2 to TRBJ2-1; maybe TRBD2 (6 bases). This CDR3 is 16 amino acids long. V was shortened by 8 bases and J by 7 bases, with 24 bases between the two germline ends. The V gene's germline CDR1 is SGHTA and CDR2 FQGNSA. CDR3 amino acids: CASAPPRLVFMNEQFF. As DNA, the CDR3 is TGTGCCAGCGCCCCACCTCGACTAGTCTTTATGAATGAGCAGTTCTTC.

V gene TRBV3-1 (or the pseudogene TRBV3-2) combines with J gene TRBJ1-1; D gene ambiguous. The CDR3 spans 13 residues. The V gene's germline CDR1 is LGHDT and CDR2 YNNKEL (reference sequence). Deletions cut 4 bases from V and 1 base from J, with 7 bases between. The CDR3 spells CASSPLENTEAFF. The CDR3 nucleotides read TGTGCCAGCAGCCCTTTAGAGAACACTGAAGCTTTCTTT.

V usage is TRBV9 and J usage is TRBJ2-1, with D maybe TRBD2 (7 bases). Trimming pared 0 bases from V and 5 bases from J, leaving 12 bases between. The CDR3 has 15 amino acids. Germline-derived CDR1 and CDR2 are SGDLS and YYNGEE. Written as DNA, the CDR3 is TGTGCCAGCAGCGTAGTGGGGGGGCCGAACAATGAGCAGTTCTTC. This translates into CASSVVGGPNNEQFF.

The chain couples TRBV7-3 to TRBJ2-2; 9 nucleotides agree with TRBD2. V lost 1 base, J lost 7 bases, and 7 bases stayed unmatched. There are 16 residues in the CDR3. Germline lookup yields CDR1 SGHTA and CDR2 FQGTGA. Written as DNA, the CDR3 is TGTGCCAGCAGCTTAAATAGCGGGGGATCCCTCGGGGAGCTGTTTTTT. It translates to CASSLNSGGSLGELFF.

The chain uses TRBV7-9 and TRBJ2-5; TRBD1 agrees at 7 bases. CDR1 and CDR2 from the germline V gene are SEHNR and FQNEAQ (reference sequence). CDR3 length: 14 residues. Losses at the gene ends were 10 bases for V and 3 bases for J; bases not matched to a gene: 11. In DNA, the CDR3 is TGTGCCACCAACCCACAGGGGAAGGAAGAGACCCAGTACTTC. This codes for CATNPQGKEETQYF.

This rearrangement joins TRBV6-1 to TRBJ2-1, with 9 bases lining up with TRBD2. V dropped 1 base and J dropped 5; count of bases not matched to a gene: 0. Germline CDR1 is MNHNS and CDR2 is SASEGT. The CDR3 spans 14 residues. The CDR3 DNA is TGTGCCAGCAGTGAAGGACTAGCGGACAATGAGCAGTTCTTC. It translates to CASSEGLADNEQFF.